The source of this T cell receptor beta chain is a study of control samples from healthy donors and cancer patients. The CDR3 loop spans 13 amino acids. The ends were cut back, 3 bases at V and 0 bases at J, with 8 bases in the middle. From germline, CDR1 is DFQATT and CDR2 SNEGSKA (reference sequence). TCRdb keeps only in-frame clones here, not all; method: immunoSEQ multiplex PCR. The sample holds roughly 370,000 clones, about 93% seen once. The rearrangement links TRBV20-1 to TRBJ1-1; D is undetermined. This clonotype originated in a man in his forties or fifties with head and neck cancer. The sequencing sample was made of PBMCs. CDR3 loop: CSASATLNTEAFF. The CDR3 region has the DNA TGCAGTGCTAGTGCTACTTTGAACACTGAAGCTTTCTTT.